The next 27 T cell receptor beta chains were all read from a single sample in a study of blood T cell repertoires in COVID-19. TCRdb keeps only in-frame clones here, not all; method: immunoSEQ multiplex PCR. The sample has around 170,000 clones, around 74% seen once. What was sequenced was peripheral blood. These receptors originate from a woman older than 75 with acute or convalescent COVID-19.

The rearrangement links TRBV6-2 or TRBV6-3 to TRBJ1-5; possibly TRBD1 for D (6 bases). The ends were cut back, 4 bases at V and 2 bases at J, with 12 bases in the middle. The CDR3 sequence is 15 residues long. CDR1 is MNHEY, CDR2 SVGEGT, per germline. The CDR3 nucleotides are TGTGCCAGCAGTTTCGGCAGACAGGGCAATCAGCCCCAGCATTTT. The encoded protein is CASSFGRQGNQPQHF.

The V gene is TRBV11-2, the J gene TRBJ1-1, with 7 bases fitting TRBD1. The CDR3 runs 14 residues. With 3 bases clipped from V and 3 bases from J, the junction kept 4 bases outside the gene matches. CDR1 and CDR2 (germline): SGHAT, FQNNGV. The DNA of the CDR3 is TGTGCCAGCAGCTTGCAGGGGGGAGACACTGAAGCTTTCTTT. Translated: CASSLQGGDTEAFF. The entire variable domain, with the rest obtained from reference TRBV11-2 and TRBJ1-1, is as follows: EAGVAQSPRYKIIEKRQSVAFWCNPISGHATLYWYQQILGQGPKLLIQFQNNGVVDDSQLPKDRFSAERLKGVDSTLKIQPAKLEDSAVYLCASSLQGGDTEAFFGQGTRLTVV.

The gene calls are TRBV5-6 and TRBJ2-5; D is possibly TRBD1 (6 bases). The germline gives CDR1 SGHDT, CDR2 YYEEEE. The CDR3 spans 15 residues. V was shortened by 5 bases and J by 5 bases, with 19 bases between the two germline ends. The DNA for the CDR3 is TGTGCCAGCAGTGTCCGGGCTGGGGGCGGGGAGACCCAGTACTTC. It is translated as CASSVRAGGGETQYF. The full variable domain, rest sourced from reference TRBV5-6 and TRBJ2-5, is DAGVTQSPTHLIKTRGQQVTLRCSPKSGHDTVSWYQQALGQGPQFIFQYYEEEERQRGNFPDRFSGHQFPNYSSELNVNALLLGDSALYLCASSVRAGGGETQYFGPGTRLLVL.

The chain has TRBV7-2 and TRBJ2-5; weak D call: TRBD2 (6 bases). The CDR3 is 13 residues long. Germline CDR1 reads SGHTA; CDR2 reads FQGNSA. V lost 7 bases, J lost 5 bases, and 14 bases lay in between. The CDR3 loop reads CASTPGGWETQYF. The CDR3 nucleotides read TGTGCCAGCACCCCCGGGGGTTGGGAGACCCAGTACTTC. The full variable domain, completed using reference TRBV7-2 and TRBJ2-5, is GAGVSQSPSNKVTEKGKDVELRCDPISGHTALYWYRQSLGQGLEFLIYFQGNSAPDKSGLPSDRFSAERTGGSVSTLTIQRTQQEDSAVYLCASTPGGWETQYFGPGTRLLVL.

CDR3 DNA sequence: TGTGCCAGCAGCCAAGCTTCAGGGATGGACACTGAAGCTTTCTTT. Translating gives CASSQASGMDTEAFF. The rearrangement uses TRBV3-1 (or the pseudogene TRBV3-2) and TRBJ1-1; TRBD1 might be the D (5 bases). This CDR3 comprises 15 residues. Germline CDR1 LGHDT, CDR2 YNNKEL (reference sequence). V was cut by 1 base and J by 3 bases, with 12 bases left in between.

This clone was detected only a few times. The chain joins TRBV19 to TRBJ1-5, with D hard to call. Trimming took off 10 bases at V and 0 bases at J, with 10 bases between the two ends. This CDR3 is 13 amino acids long. CDR1 is LNHDA, CDR2 SQIVND, per germline (reference sequence). CDR3 in amino acids: CATRGNSNQPQHF. The CDR3 DNA reads as TGTGCCACTCGCGGGAATAGCAATCAGCCCCAGCATTTT.

CDR3 coding DNA: TGTGCCAGCAGCCAAGATCGGTCAGGCGATGGCTACACCTTC. Its translation: CASSQDRSGDGYTF. This chain links TRBV3-1 (or the pseudogene TRBV3-2) with TRBJ1-2; D not resolved. This CDR3 is 14 amino acids long. V lost 0 bases to trimming and J lost 6 bases, with 11 bases between them. Germline-derived CDR1 and CDR2 are LGHDT and YNNKEL (reference sequence).

The chain combines TRBV19 with TRBJ1-5; 10 bases agree with TRBD1. V lost 7 bases and J lost 11; bases outside the gene matches: 2. This CDR3 comprises 11 residues. CDR1 LNHDA and CDR2 SQIVND come from the germline V gene (reference sequence). The CDR3 DNA sequence: TGTGCCAGTAATGGACAGGGGGCCCAGCATTTT. It encodes CASNGQGAQHF. The variable domain in full, completed from reference TRBV19 and TRBJ1-5, reads DGGITQSPKYLFRKEGQNVTLSCEQNLNHDAMYWYRQDPGQGLRLIYYSQIVNDFQKGDIAEGYSVSREKKESFPLTVTSAQKNPTAFYLCASNGQGAQHFGDGTRLSIL.

The chain recombines TRBV6-5 with TRBJ2-1; D possibly corresponds to TRBD1 (7 bases). V was clipped by 8 bases and J by 4 bases, with 18 bases between them. This CDR3 comprises 15 residues. Germline V gene lookup returns CDR1 MNHEY and CDR2 SVGAGI. CDR3 in DNA: TGTGCCAGCCTAAGGGCGACAGGGAGGTACAATGAGCAGTTCTTC. This gives the protein CASLRATGRYNEQFF.

The chain combines TRBV5-5 with TRBJ2-3, with D tentatively TRBD1 (5 bases). The germline gives CDR1 SGHKS, CDR2 YYEKEE (reference sequence). Trimming removed 2 bases from V and 1 base from J, with 11 bases in between. The CDR3 consists of 15 residues. The CDR3 nucleotides read TGTGCCAGCAGCTTACAATGGGGCCGCACAGATACGCAGTATTTT. Translated, it gives CASSLQWGRTDTQYF.

The J gene is TRBJ1-1, the V gene TRBV28, with D tentatively TRBD1 (5 bases). V dropped 5 bases and J dropped 9 bases, with 13 bases sitting between them. Looked up from germline, CDR1 is MDHEN and CDR2 is SYDVKM. The CDR3 totals 12 residues. This CDR3 reads CASSILRQKAFF. In DNA form, the CDR3 reads TGTGCCAGCAGTATACTTAGACAGAAAGCTTTCTTT.

As DNA, the CDR3 is TGTGCCACTTCTAGGACAGTAAGCAATCAGCCCCAGCATTTT. It specifies CATSRTVSNQPQHF. The chain joins TRBV6-5 to TRBJ1-5, with D possibly TRBD1 on 6 matching bases. This CDR3 has 14 amino acids. Germline CDR1 reads MNHEY; CDR2 reads SVGAGI. V dropped 10 bases and J dropped 1 base, with 14 bases sitting between them.

This rearrangement joins TRBV2 to TRBJ1-6, with D perhaps matching TRBD1 (6 bases). Germline CDR1 is SNHLY and CDR2 is FYNNEI. The V end lost 5 bases, the J end lost 6 bases, and 14 bases lay between the germline ends. The CDR3 contains 15 residues. CDR3 region: CASSTTGISNSPLHF. The CDR3 region has the DNA TGTGCCAGCAGTACTACAGGGATTAGTAATTCACCCCTCCACTTT.

The chain links TRBV5-5 to TRBJ1-6, with D hard to call. This CDR3 contains 15 residues. V was cut by 2 bases and J by 9 bases, with 15 bases left in between. The germline gives CDR1 SGHKS, CDR2 YYEKEE (reference sequence). CDR3 DNA sequence: TGTGCCAGCAGCTTTAGGCCTTACGGCGGTTCACCCCTCCACTTT. Amino acids: CASSFRPYGGSPLHF.

The V and J genes are TRBV19 and TRBJ2-2; 9 nucleotides line up with TRBD2. V shed 10 bases, J shed 1 base, and the junction held 13 bases outside the gene matches. Germline V gene lookup returns CDR1 LNHDA and CDR2 SQIVND (reference sequence). This CDR3 comprises 17 residues. Here the CDR3 reads CATTPRAGGGNTGELFF. CDR3 DNA sequence: TGTGCCACTACCCCCAGAGCGGGAGGAGGGAACACCGGGGAGCTGTTTTTT. The full variable domain, its missing parts supplied by reference TRBV19 and TRBJ2-2, is DGGITQSPKYLFRKEGQNVTLSCEQNLNHDAMYWYRQDPGQGLRLIYYSQIVNDFQKGDIAEGYSVSREKKESFPLTVTSAQKNPTAFYLCATTPRAGGGNTGELFFGEGSRLTVL.

This chain connects TRBV3-1 (or the pseudogene TRBV3-2) to TRBJ2-2, with 9 nucleotides matching TRBD2. The V and J ends lost 0 bases and 7 bases, in that order; junction bases with no gene match: 9. The CDR3 sequence is 17 residues long. Germline V gene sequence: CDR1 LGHDT, CDR2 YNNKEL (reference sequence). The chain's CDR3 is CASSQEAGGVAGGELFF. CDR3 sequence (DNA): TGTGCCAGCAGCCAAGAAGCGGGGGGAGTGGCAGGCGGGGAGCTGTTTTTT.

V is TRBV11-2 and J is TRBJ2-7, with D possibly matching TRBD2 (6 bases). In germline, CDR1 is SGHAT, CDR2 FQNNGV. This CDR3 region has 14 residues. Trimming pared 3 bases from V and 2 bases from J, leaving 11 bases between. CDR3 coding DNA: TGTGCCAGCAGCTTCAGGGACTCCGCCTACGAGCAGTACTTC. This sequence encodes CASSFRDSAYEQYF. Full variable domain (outside the CDR3, taken from reference TRBV11-2 and TRBJ2-7): EAGVAQSPRYKIIEKRQSVAFWCNPISGHATLYWYQQILGQGPKLLIQFQNNGVVDDSQLPKDRFSAERLKGVDSTLKIQPAKLEDSAVYLCASSFRDSAYEQYFGPGTRLTVT.

The table lists this clone with a few counts. The V gene is TRBV6-1, the J gene TRBJ2-3; D may be TRBD2 (6 bases). V was clipped by 2 bases and J by 2 bases, with 14 bases between them. In germline, CDR1 is MNHNS, CDR2 SASEGT. The CDR3 is 16 residues long. CDR3 sequence: CASSELFAGFTDTQYF. Written as DNA, the CDR3 is TGTGCCAGCAGTGAATTGTTCGCGGGGTTCACAGATACGCAGTATTTT.

J is TRBJ1-2 and V is TRBV7-9; TRBD1 agrees at 11 bases. CDR3 length: 14 amino acids. The J segment lost 8 bases and the V segment lost 5 bases, leaving 7 bases of the junction unmatched. Germline lookup yields CDR1 SEHNR and CDR2 FQNEAQ (reference sequence). The CDR3 DNA reads as TGTGCCAGCAGCCCAAGGGACAGGGGGTGGGGCTACACCTTC. It codes for CASSPRDRGWGYTF.

The chain is built from TRBV11-2 and TRBJ1-2; 8 nucleotides match TRBD1. Trimming cost V 1 base and J 7 bases; bases outside gene matches: 11. The CDR3 spans 16 residues. The germline V gene encodes CDR1 SGHAT and CDR2 FQNNGV. The CDR3 coding sequence is TGTGCCAGCAGCTTAGCCCTATATGACAGGGGCGCTGGCTACACCTTC. Protein product: CASSLALYDRGAGYTF.

The V and J genes are TRBV30 and TRBJ2-7, with D possibly being TRBD1 (6 bases). The germline V gene encodes CDR1 GTSNPN and CDR2 SVGIG (reference sequence). This CDR3 has 13 residues. V dropped 0 bases and J dropped 3 bases, with 9 bases sitting between them. The CDR3 DNA follows: TGTGCCTGGAGTGTAGGGACAATCTACGAGCAGTACTTC. It specifies CAWSVGTIYEQYF. The full variable domain, rest sourced from reference TRBV30 and TRBJ2-7, is SQTIHQWPATLVQPVGSPLSLECTVEGTSNPNLYWYRQAAGRGLQLLFYSVGIGQISSEVPQNLSASRPQDRQFILSSKKLLLSDSGFYLCAWSVGTIYEQYFGPGTRLTVT.

The rearrangement joins TRBV11-3 to TRBJ2-1; 10 nucleotides agree with TRBD2. In germline, CDR1 is SGHNT, CDR2 YENEEA. The CDR3 extends over 15 amino acids. V lost 6 bases to trimming and J lost 7 bases; unmatched junction nucleotides: 9. The CDR3 protein is CASSRDQREGNEQFF. The CDR3, as DNA: TGTGCCAGCAGTAGGGACCAGCGGGAGGGGAATGAGCAGTTCTTC.

This sequence joins TRBV29-1 and TRBJ1-1; perhaps TRBD1 as D (5 bases). There are 11 residues in the CDR3. V was clipped by 7 bases and J by 2 bases, with 8 bases between them. Germline V gene sequence: CDR1 SQVTM, CDR2 ANQGSEA. The CDR3 DNA is TGCAGCGGACAGTACAACACTGAAGCTTTCTTT. It specifies CSGQYNTEAFF.

The J gene is TRBJ2-3, the V gene TRBV5-8; 7 bases are shared with TRBD1. J gave up 4 bases and V 2 bases, and 1 base lay outside the gene matches. The germline V gene encodes CDR1 SGHTS and CDR2 YDEGEE. The CDR3 totals 13 residues. Written as DNA, the CDR3 is TGTGCCAGCAGCTTACAGGGGCCAGATACGCAGTATTTT. As protein: CASSLQGPDTQYF.

In its sample, this clone was seen a few times. This same CDR3 is encoded by further DNA sequences in the sample. The chain has TRBV9 and TRBJ2-1; TRBD1 aligns across 7 bases. CDR3 size: 13 residues. Germline lookup yields CDR1 SGDLS and CDR2 YYNGEE. The V gene end was trimmed by 3 bases and the J gene end by 5 bases; junction bases not matched to a gene: 2. The CDR3 protein is CASSGTGHNEQFF. The DNA for the CDR3 is TGTGCCAGCAGCGGGACAGGTCACAATGAGCAGTTCTTC.

This chain uses TRBV11-2 with TRBJ2-2, with D possibly being TRBD1 (5 bases). This CDR3 has 16 amino acids. V was trimmed by 3 bases and J by 5 bases, leaving 16 bases between them. The germline V gene encodes CDR1 SGHAT and CDR2 FQNNGV. In DNA, the CDR3 is TGTGCCAGCAGCTTGGGGCTGGGCCCGGGTACCGGGGAGCTGTTTTTT. Translating it yields CASSLGLGPGTGELFF.

The chain joins TRBV29-1 to TRBJ2-7; 8 bases align to TRBD2. This CDR3 comprises 12 residues. Looked up from germline, CDR1 is SQVTM and CDR2 is ANQGSEA. Unmatched junction bases numbered 3, after V lost 2 bases and J lost 6 bases. The CDR3 DNA follows: TGCAGCGTTGAACTAGCGGGTGTCGAGCAGTACTTC. Its translation is CSVELAGVEQYF.